These 25 T cell receptor beta chains were all obtained from the same sample, sequenced in a study of T cells in Graves' hyperthyroidism and ophthalmopathy. TCR beta CDR3 regions were amplified from RNA. An initial round of RT-PCR targeting the TCR CDR3 relied on the HTBI primer set. TCRdb ran MiXCR on the multiplex PCR reads and lists one entry per CDR3 protein. Of hundreds of thousands of distinct CDR3 sequences in the sample, less than 15% were seen once. The sequenced sample consisted of blood. The receptors derive from a woman aged 18-35 years with Graves' hyperthyroidism.

This clonotype was recorded many times. This chain joins TRBV6-1 and TRBJ1-1; tentative D call: TRBD1 (5 bases). The germline CDR1 and CDR2 sequences are MNHNS and SASEGT. V was pared by 4 bases and J by 7 bases, with 22 bases between. The CDR3 runs 16 residues. CDR3 DNA sequence: TGTGCCAGCAGTGCCGTGCAGGCAGGGCCTCTGGGTGAAGCTTTCTTT. It is translated as CASSAVQAGPLGEAFF.

This clonotype has at least ten counts. The chain combines TRBV6-1 with TRBJ2-1; no reliable D call. Germline V lookup: CDR1 MNHNS, CDR2 SASEGT. Trimming stripped 5 bases from V and 8 bases from J, with 10 bases between. The CDR3 covers 12 residues. This chain's CDR3 is CASSTSRDEQFF. The CDR3 coding sequence is TGTGCCAGCAGTACCAGTCGGGATGAGCAGTTCTTC.

V gene TRBV5-8 combines with J gene TRBJ2-6; 7 nucleotides agree with TRBD1. J was trimmed by 0 bases and V by 0 bases; bases with no gene match: 15. CDR3 length: 21 residues. CDR1 and CDR2 (germline): SGHTS, YDEGEE. CDR3 in amino acids: CASSLASRQGAGYSGANVLTF. In DNA form, the CDR3 reads TGTGCCAGCAGCTTGGCCTCTCGACAGGGTGCGGGCTACTCTGGGGCCAACGTCCTGACTTTC. Filled out from reference TRBV5-8 and TRBJ2-6, the complete variable domain reads EAGVTQSPTHLIKTRGQQATLRCSPISGHTSVYWYQQALGLGLQFLLWYDEGEERNRGNFPPRFSGRQFPNYSSELNVNALELEDSALYLCASSLASRQGAGYSGANVLTFGAGSRLTVL.

The sample holds many counts of this clonotype. The chain is built from TRBV20-1 and TRBJ2-7; D remains unclear. Per germline, CDR1 DFQATT and CDR2 SNEGSKA (reference sequence). The CDR3 loop spans 11 amino acids. Trimming left V 3 bases short and J 3 bases short, with 6 bases between. The DNA for the CDR3 is TGCAGTGCTAGTCGGCTCTACGAGCAGTACTTC. Translation gives CSASRLYEQYF.

This clonotype came up many times. The chain combines TRBV10-1 with TRBJ1-2, with TRBD1 identical over 12 bases. Looked up from germline, CDR1 is WNHNN and CDR2 is SYGVQD (reference sequence). The trim removed 2 bases at V and 6 bases at J, leaving 4 bases unmatched. The CDR3 length is 15 residues. CDR3 sequence reads: CASSEGTGGADGYTF. CDR3 nucleotide sequence: TGCGCCAGCAGTGAGGGGACAGGGGGCGCGGATGGCTACACCTTC.

This clonotype came up many times. J is TRBJ2-1 and V is TRBV7-9; D could derive from TRBD1 or TRBD2 (5 bases each). Germline loops: CDR1 SEHNR, CDR2 FQNEAQ (reference sequence). This CDR3 region has 15 residues. V lost 6 bases and J 7 bases, leaving 19 bases between the germline ends. CDR3 protein: CASRQPGGSENEQFF. Here the CDR3 DNA reads TGTGCCAGCAGACAGCCTGGGGGATCAGAAAATGAGCAGTTCTTC.

This clonotype has at least ten counts. The rearrangement links TRBV11-2 to TRBJ2-7; tentatively, D is TRBD1 (6 bases). CDR1 SGHAT and CDR2 FQNNGV come from the germline V gene. The CDR3 sequence is 16 residues long. Trimming took off 1 base at V and 0 bases at J, with 13 bases between the two ends. CDR3 residues: CASSLGEWTDSYEQYF. The CDR3, as DNA: TGTGCCAGCAGCTTAGGGGAGTGGACAGACTCCTACGAGCAGTACTTC.

This clonotype came up many times. The J gene is TRBJ2-7, the V gene TRBV10-3, with TRBD2 matching 13 bases. Germline CDR1 ENHRY, CDR2 SYGVKD. CDR3 size: 17 residues. The junction had 7 bases not matched to a gene; V was cut back by 3 bases and J by 2 bases. CDR3 in amino acids: CAISDGLAGEAAYEQYF. In DNA, the CDR3 is TGTGCCATCAGTGACGGACTAGCGGGAGAGGCTGCCTACGAGCAGTACTTC.

V is TRBV25-1 and J is TRBJ2-5, with D perhaps TRBD2 (6 bases). V lost 4 bases and J 2 bases, leaving 11 bases between the germline ends. Looked up from germline, CDR1 is MGHDK and CDR2 is SYGVNS. This CDR3 spans 14 amino acids. The CDR3 DNA reads TGTGCCAGCAGTGTCCGGGAGAGTCAAGAGACCCAGTACTTC. The encoded protein is CASSVRESQETQYF.

The V and J genes are TRBV20-1 and TRBJ2-7; 8 bases map to TRBD1. V trimming: 4 bases; J trimming: 3 bases; junction bases outside the gene matches: 11. Per germline, CDR1 DFQATT and CDR2 SNEGSKA (reference sequence). There are 15 residues in the CDR3. DNA of the CDR3: TGCAGTGCTAATAGCCCGGACAGGGCGATCTACGAGCAGTACTTC. Its protein is CSANSPDRAIYEQYF.

This clonotype was observed a handful of times. This chain joins TRBV19 and TRBJ1-2; a weak D match, TRBD1 (5 bases). The CDR3 runs 13 residues. Germline CDR1 LNHDA, CDR2 SQIVND (reference sequence). With 6 bases removed from V and 3 bases from J, the gap between germline ends came to 11 bases. CDR3 loop: CASRGQLYYGYTF. CDR3 nucleotide sequence: TGTGCCAGTAGGGGGCAGCTATACTATGGCTACACCTTC.

This clonotype was seen at least ten times. The CDR3 DNA reads as TGTGCCAGCAGTTATTCGTATCCAGTCGGCTACACCTTC. Protein product: CASSYSYPVGYTF. V is TRBV6-2 or TRBV6-3 and J is TRBJ1-2, with unresolved D. Per the germline V gene, CDR1 is MNHEY and CDR2 is SVGEGT. Trimming pared 3 bases from V and 8 bases from J, leaving 13 bases between. The CDR3 runs 13 residues.

In this sample, this clonotype turned up many times. The chain couples TRBV28 to TRBJ2-3, with unresolved D. Germline-derived CDR1 and CDR2 are MDHEN and SYDVKM. V was pared by 6 bases and J by 7 bases, with 20 bases between. The CDR3 is 15 amino acids. The CDR3: CASSLERRVLNTQYF. CDR3 coding DNA: TGTGCCAGCAGCCTCGAACGCCGGGTGCTGAATACGCAGTATTTT. The variable domain in full, completed from reference TRBV28 and TRBJ2-3, reads DVKVTQSSRYLVKRTGEKVFLECVQDMDHENMFWYRQDPGLGLRLIYFSYDVKMKEKGDIPEGYSVSREKKERFSLILESASTNQTSMYLCASSLERRVLNTQYFGPGTRLTVL.

The rearrangement joins TRBV4-3 to TRBJ2-5; 8 nucleotides match TRBD2. Germline CDR1 reads LGHNA; CDR2 reads YSLEER. The CDR3 runs to 15 residues. The V segment lost 4 bases and the J segment 2 bases; nucleotides outside the gene matches: 6. The CDR3 DNA reads TGCGCCAGCAGCCCAACTAGCGGAGGGCAAGAGACCCAGTACTTC. Its translation is CASSPTSGGQETQYF.

This clonotype was counted ten times or more. The V call is TRBV27, the J call TRBJ2-7, with D hard to call. V was cut by 5 bases and J by 1 base, with 9 bases left in between. CDR1 is MNHEY, CDR2 SMNVEV, per germline (reference sequence). CDR3 length: 13 residues. CDR3: CASSRRGSYEQYF. CDR3 coding DNA: TGTGCCAGCAGTCGACGCGGTTCCTACGAGCAGTACTTC.

This chain uses TRBV10-3 with TRBJ1-3; tentatively, D is TRBD1 (5 bases). Germline V lookup: CDR1 ENHRY, CDR2 SYGVKD. The CDR3 extends over 15 amino acids. Between the trimmed V and J ends, which lost 10 bases and 4 bases, there was a span of 20 bases. The CDR3 DNA is TGTGCCAGCGCCTTGGAGGGGAGGGACGGAAACACCATATATTTT. This encodes CASALEGRDGNTIYF.

This clonotype was observed many times. The V gene is TRBV20-1, the J gene TRBJ2-3; D possibly corresponds to TRBD1 (5 bases). This CDR3 has 15 amino acids. Trimming cost V 4 bases and J 3 bases, with 17 bases left between them. Germline CDR1 is DFQATT and CDR2 is SNEGSKA (reference sequence). The DNA of the CDR3 is TGCAGTGCTAAGGCGGCGGCAGGGTGGACAGATACGCAGTATTTT. Its translation: CSAKAAAGWTDTQYF.

The V and J genes are TRBV7-9 and TRBJ1-4; no definite D call. CDR1 and CDR2 (germline): SEHNR, FQNEAQ (reference sequence). The CDR3 runs to 12 residues. V lost 5 bases and J 8 bases, leaving 9 bases between the germline ends. The CDR3 loop reads CASSLTGEKLFF. The DNA of the CDR3 is TGTGCCAGCAGCCTCACTGGCGAAAAACTGTTTTTT.

Many counts were recorded for this clonotype. This chain links TRBV10-3 with TRBJ2-1; D is ambiguous. V lost 3 bases and J lost 8, with 8 bases in between. This CDR3 spans 12 amino acids. Germline values: CDR1 ENHRY, CDR2 SYGVKD. The CDR3 bases are TGTGCCATCAGTGAAGGGCAACATGAGCAGTTCTTC. This encodes CAISEGQHEQFF.

This clonotype was recorded at least ten times. The chain joins TRBV10-3 to TRBJ1-2; TRBD1 agrees at 7 bases. Germline V lookup: CDR1 ENHRY, CDR2 SYGVKD. J lost 0 bases, V lost 1 base, and 5 bases had no gene match. The CDR3 covers 16 residues. The CDR3 sequence: CAISELTGFPNYGYTF. CDR3 sequence (DNA): TGTGCCATCAGTGAGTTGACAGGGTTTCCTAACTATGGCTACACCTTC.

The table lists this clonotype with many counts. The chain joins TRBV10-3 to TRBJ2-2; D may be TRBD1 or TRBD2 (5 bases each). Germline V gene lookup returns CDR1 ENHRY and CDR2 SYGVKD. The CDR3 length is 16 residues. The V end lost 0 bases, the J end lost 0 bases, and 8 bases lay between the germline ends. As DNA, the CDR3 is TGTGCCATCAGTGAGTCTCAGGGAGCGAACACCGGGGAGCTGTTTTTT. It codes for CAISESQGANTGELFF.

This clonotype was seen at least ten times. The V and J genes are TRBV9 and TRBJ1-1; maybe TRBD1 (6 bases). Trimming took 4 bases from V and 4 from J, leaving 23 bases between them. CDR3 size: 17 residues. Germline V lookup: CDR1 SGDLS, CDR2 YYNGEE. The CDR3 region is CASSSYRVQGGFTEAFF. DNA for the CDR3: TGTGCCAGCAGCTCCTACAGGGTCCAAGGCGGATTCACTGAAGCTTTCTTT. The entire variable domain, with the rest obtained from reference TRBV9 and TRBJ1-1, is as follows: DSGVTQTPKHLITATGQRVTLRCSPRSGDLSVYWYQQSLDQGLQFLIQYYNGEERAKGNILERFSAQQFPDLHSELNLSSLELGDSALYFCASSSYRVQGGFTEAFFGQGTRLTVV.

In this sample, this clonotype turned up many times. The V gene is TRBV27, the J gene TRBJ2-1; no definite D call. With 8 bases removed from V and 1 base from J, the gap between germline ends came to 15 bases. This CDR3 has 15 residues. From germline, CDR1 is MNHEY and CDR2 SMNVEV (reference sequence). The DNA for the CDR3 is TGTGCCAGCTCCCTTATCGGCAGATCCTACAATGAGCAGTTCTTC. As protein: CASSLIGRSYNEQFF.

This chain joins TRBV5-6 and TRBJ1-2; D not certain. V was clipped by 4 bases and J by 6 bases, with 10 bases between them. This CDR3 is built from 12 residues. The germline gives CDR1 SGHDT, CDR2 YYEEEE. DNA of the CDR3: TGTGCCAGCAGCAGCCTGGGGAATGGCTACACCTTC. Protein: CASSSLGNGYTF.

This chain links TRBV30 with TRBJ1-2; D not certain. Germline CDR1 reads GTSNPN; CDR2 reads SVGIG (reference sequence). CDR3 length: 11 amino acids. V gave up 7 bases and J gave up 8 bases, with 14 bases separating them. Written as DNA, the CDR3 is TGTGCCTCCACTGCGGGCGGCGGCTACACCTTC. Its protein product is CASTAGGGYTF. Full variable domain (rest looked up from reference TRBV30 and TRBJ1-2): SQTIHQWPATLVQPVGSPLSLECTVEGTSNPNLYWYRQAAGRGLQLLFYSVGIGQISSEVPQNLSASRPQDRQFILSSKKLLLSDSGFYLCASTAGGGYTFGSGTRLTVV.